This paragraph reports one TCR beta chain. As yet, its antigen is unknown. The CDR3 has 14 amino acids. CDR1 MNHNS and CDR2 SASEGT come from the germline V gene. The V and J ends lost 5 bases and 2 bases, in that order; junction bases with no gene match: 1. The sample originates from a study of cytomegalovirus exposure and HLA in healthy donors. General study results and limits: An analysis was carried out later, and it reportedly showed fewer N-insertions in an Asian-associated ancestry cluster than the roughly 700-donor mean. The authors listed 150 or so TCR beta chains as cytomegalovirus-associated. The study reported that TCR beta sequences accurately predicted HLA-A and HLA-B alleles in most subjects. Sequencing depth roughly uniform across donors was assumed in presence/absence analyses.

This PCR relied on a set of 60 Vbeta primers and 13 Jbeta primers. Sequenced by immunoSEQ multiplex PCR; TCRdb stores in-frame clones only, minus some. The sample carries some 110,000 clones, around three quarters recorded once. V usage is TRBV6-1 and J usage is TRBJ2-7, with 12 bases lining up with TRBD2. The sequenced sample was PBMCs. This receptor was taken from a woman aged 18 to 35 in good health and CMV-seropositive. CDR3: CASSRTSGTYEQYF. CDR3 DNA sequence: TGTGCCAGCAGTCGGACTAGCGGGACCTACGAGCAGTACTTC.